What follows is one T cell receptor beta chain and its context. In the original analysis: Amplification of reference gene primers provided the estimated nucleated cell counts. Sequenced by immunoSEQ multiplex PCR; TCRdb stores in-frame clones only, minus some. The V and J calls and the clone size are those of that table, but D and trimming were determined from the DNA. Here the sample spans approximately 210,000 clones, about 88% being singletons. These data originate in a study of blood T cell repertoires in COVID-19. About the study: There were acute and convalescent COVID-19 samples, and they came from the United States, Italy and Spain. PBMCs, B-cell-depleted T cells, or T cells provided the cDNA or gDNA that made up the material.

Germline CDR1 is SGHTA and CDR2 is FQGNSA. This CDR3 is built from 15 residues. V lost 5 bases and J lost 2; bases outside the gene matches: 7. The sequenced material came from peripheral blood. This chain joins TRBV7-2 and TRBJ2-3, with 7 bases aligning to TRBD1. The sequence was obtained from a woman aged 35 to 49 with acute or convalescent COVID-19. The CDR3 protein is CASSARQGPTDTQYF. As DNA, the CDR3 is TGTGCCAGCAGCGCCCGACAGGGACCCACAGATACGCAGTATTTT.